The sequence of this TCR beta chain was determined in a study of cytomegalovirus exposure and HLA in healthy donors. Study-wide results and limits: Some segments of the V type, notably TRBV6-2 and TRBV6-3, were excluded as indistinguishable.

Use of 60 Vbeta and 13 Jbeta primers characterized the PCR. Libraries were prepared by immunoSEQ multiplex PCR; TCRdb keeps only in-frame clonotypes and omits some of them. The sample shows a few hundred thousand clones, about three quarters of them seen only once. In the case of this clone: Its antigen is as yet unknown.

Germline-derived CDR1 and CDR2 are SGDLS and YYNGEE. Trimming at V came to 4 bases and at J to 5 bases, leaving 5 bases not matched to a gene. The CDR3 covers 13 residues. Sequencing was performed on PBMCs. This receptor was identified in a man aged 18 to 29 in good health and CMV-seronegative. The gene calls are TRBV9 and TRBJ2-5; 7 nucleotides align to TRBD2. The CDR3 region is CASSPRLAETQYF. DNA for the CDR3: TGTGCCAGCAGCCCCAGACTAGCCGAGACCCAGTACTTC.